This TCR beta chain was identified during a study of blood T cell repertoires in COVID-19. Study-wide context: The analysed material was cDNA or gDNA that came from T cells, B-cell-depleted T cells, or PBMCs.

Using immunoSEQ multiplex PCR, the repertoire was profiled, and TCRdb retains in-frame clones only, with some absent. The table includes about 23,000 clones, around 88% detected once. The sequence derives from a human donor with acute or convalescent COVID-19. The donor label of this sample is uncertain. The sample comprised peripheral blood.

The CDR3 is CASGGTGIEKLFF. The CDR3 coding sequence is TGTGCCAGTGGGGGGACAGGGATTGAAAAACTGTTTTTT. This sequence joins TRBV19 and TRBJ1-4; 9 positions match TRBD1. With 8 bases clipped from V and 7 bases from J, the junction kept 5 bases outside the gene matches. There are 13 residues in the CDR3. Germline V gene sequence: CDR1 LNHDA, CDR2 SQIVND (reference sequence).